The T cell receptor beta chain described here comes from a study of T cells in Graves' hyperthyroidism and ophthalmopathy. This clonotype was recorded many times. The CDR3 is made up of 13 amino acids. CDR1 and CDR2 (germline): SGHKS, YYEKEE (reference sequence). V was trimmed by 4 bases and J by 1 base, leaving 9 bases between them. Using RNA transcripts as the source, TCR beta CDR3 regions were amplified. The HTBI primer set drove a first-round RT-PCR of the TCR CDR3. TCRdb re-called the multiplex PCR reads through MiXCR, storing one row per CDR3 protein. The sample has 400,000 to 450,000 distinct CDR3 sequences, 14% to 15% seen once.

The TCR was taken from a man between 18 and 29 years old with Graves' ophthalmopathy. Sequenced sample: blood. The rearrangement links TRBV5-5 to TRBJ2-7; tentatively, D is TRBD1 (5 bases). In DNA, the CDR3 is TGTGCCAGCAGCATTGACAGTTCCTACGAGCAGTACTTC. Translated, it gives CASSIDSSYEQYF.